These T cell receptor beta chains were read from a single sample in a study of blood T cell repertoires in COVID-19. Profiled with immunoSEQ multiplex PCR; TCRdb holds only in-frame clones, not every one. The table includes around 3,000 clones, 90% to 95% detected once. Sequenced sample: peripheral blood. The receptors here all came from a human donor in a cohort sampled during active COVID-19. Each CDR3 is given with its conserved first and last residue. The order of the fields is J gene, CDR3 length, D gene, clone size, V gene, CDR3 protein, CDR3 DNA. A D gene is named only where the DNA matches it firmly. Rows give clone size only sometimes, using once, few, many, or a class for an expanded clone.

j_gene: TRBJ1-2; len: 15; d_gene: TRBD1; abundance: .; v_gene: TRBV24-1; CDR3aa: CATSMTGAGGYGYTF; CDR3nt: TGTGCCACCAGCATGACAGGGGCCGGTGGGTATGGCTACACCTTC
j_gene: TRBJ1-2; len: 11; d_gene: .; abundance: once; v_gene: TRBV7-2; CDR3aa: CASSLAVAYTF; CDR3nt: TGTGCCAGCAGCTTAGCGGTGGCCTACACCTTC
j_gene: TRBJ1-2; len: 14; d_gene: .; abundance: .; v_gene: TRBV7-2; CDR3aa: CASSSEARLQGYTF; CDR3nt: TGTGCCAGCAGCTCCGAAGCAAGGCTACAGGGCTACACCTTC
j_gene: TRBJ2-7; len: 16; d_gene: TRBD2; abundance: few; v_gene: TRBV3-1/TRBV3-2; CDR3aa: CASSRDIAGSSYEQYF; CDR3nt: TGTGCCAGCAGCCGGGACATAGCGGGAAGTAGCTACGAGCAGTACTTC
j_gene: TRBJ2-5; len: 18; d_gene: .; abundance: .; v_gene: TRBV18; CDR3aa: CASSPPGVSRRLWETQYF; CDR3nt: TGTGCCAGCTCACCACCCGGAGTGAGCAGACGCCTGTGGGAGACCCAGTACTTC
j_gene: TRBJ1-2; len: 15; d_gene: .; abundance: .; v_gene: TRBV10-3; CDR3aa: CAIRAVGEDFYGYTF; CDR3nt: TGTGCCATCAGGGCGGTAGGCGAAGATTTCTATGGCTACACCTTC
j_gene: TRBJ1-5; len: 14; d_gene: TRBD1; abundance: .; v_gene: TRBV3-1/TRBV3-2; CDR3aa: CASSRQGGNQPQHF; CDR3nt: TGTGCCAGCAGCCGACAGGGAGGCAATCAGCCCCAGCATTTT
j_gene: TRBJ1-3; len: 14; d_gene: .; abundance: .; v_gene: TRBV5-1; CDR3aa: CASSATGSGNTIYF; CDR3nt: TGCGCCAGCAGCGCGACAGGCTCTGGAAACACCATATATTTT
j_gene: TRBJ1-2; len: 16; d_gene: TRBD1; abundance: .; v_gene: TRBV19; CDR3aa: CASRSAGGEYRYGYTF; CDR3nt: TGTGCCAGCAGGTCGGCAGGGGGCGAGTACCGCTATGGCTACACCTTC
j_gene: TRBJ2-7; len: 14; d_gene: TRBD2; abundance: .; v_gene: TRBV6-1; CDR3aa: CASSEPSGGREQYF; CDR3nt: TGTGCCAGCAGTGAACCCTCGGGAGGGCGCGAGCAGTACTTC
j_gene: TRBJ1-2; len: 14; d_gene: TRBD1; abundance: .; v_gene: TRBV19; CDR3aa: CASSPPGQTYGYTF; CDR3nt: TGTGCCAGTAGTCCGCCGGGACAGACCTATGGCTACACCTTC
j_gene: TRBJ1-2; len: 14; d_gene: .; abundance: .; v_gene: TRBV6-4; CDR3aa: CASSAGVKPYGYTF; CDR3nt: TGTGCCAGCTCCGCAGGGGTAAAACCCTATGGCTACACCTTC
j_gene: TRBJ1-6; len: 12; d_gene: .; abundance: few; v_gene: TRBV6-5; CDR3aa: CASSSGYSPLHF; CDR3nt: TGTGCCAGCAGTTCAGGGTATTCACCCCTCCACTTT
j_gene: TRBJ2-7; len: 18; d_gene: TRBD2; abundance: few; v_gene: TRBV4-2; CDR3aa: CASSPGLAGGTVSYEQYF; CDR3nt: TGTGCCAGCAGCCCCGGACTAGCGGGAGGGACTGTAAGCTACGAGCAGTACTTC
j_gene: TRBJ1-2; len: 14; d_gene: .; abundance: .; v_gene: TRBV21-1; CDR3aa: CARPPGLKNYGYTF; CDR3nt: TGTGCCAGGCCGCCGGGACTGAAGAACTATGGCTACACCTTC
j_gene: TRBJ2-5; len: 18; d_gene: TRBD2; abundance: .; v_gene: TRBV5-1; CDR3aa: CASSRRFGGGGIEETQYF; CDR3nt: TGCGCCAGCAGCCGCCGGTTTGGCGGGGGGGGCATCGAAGAGACCCAGTACTTC
j_gene: TRBJ2-6; len: 19; d_gene: .; abundance: once; v_gene: TRBV4-3; CDR3aa: CASSRAAIEGAGGANVLTF; CDR3nt: TGCGCCAGCAGCCGGGCGGCGATAGAGGGGGCGGGAGGGGCCAACGTCCTGACTTTC
j_gene: TRBJ1-1; len: 15; d_gene: .; abundance: few; v_gene: TRBV7-9; CDR3aa: CASSSLGGSGTEAFF; CDR3nt: TGTGCCAGCAGCTCCCTTGGGGGGTCGGGCACTGAAGCTTTCTTT
j_gene: TRBJ1-3; len: 13; d_gene: .; abundance: few; v_gene: TRBV29-1; CDR3aa: CSVELGTGNTIYF; CDR3nt: TGCAGCGTTGAATTGGGCACTGGAAACACCATATATTTT
j_gene: TRBJ2-7; len: 16; d_gene: TRBD2; abundance: .; v_gene: TRBV19; CDR3aa: CASSTSDSGGGYEQYF; CDR3nt: TGTGCCAGTAGTACGTCGGATAGCGGGGGGGGTTACGAGCAGTACTTC
j_gene: TRBJ1-4; len: 15; d_gene: TRBD1; abundance: .; v_gene: TRBV9; CDR3aa: CASSVVGQGTEKLFF; CDR3nt: TGTGCCAGCAGCGTAGTTGGACAGGGGACTGAAAAACTGTTTTTT
j_gene: TRBJ1-5; len: 15; d_gene: TRBD1; abundance: .; v_gene: TRBV6-1; CDR3aa: CASSEAGGFHQPQHF; CDR3nt: TGTGCCAGCAGTGAAGCAGGGGGCTTCCATCAGCCCCAGCATTTT
j_gene: TRBJ2-1; len: 18; d_gene: .; abundance: once; v_gene: TRBV7-8; CDR3aa: CASSFTRATRGGRNEQFF; CDR3nt: TGTGCCAGCAGCTTTACCCGTGCGACTAGGGGCGGAAGAAATGAGCAGTTCTTC
j_gene: TRBJ2-1; len: 15; d_gene: .; abundance: .; v_gene: TRBV5-1; CDR3aa: CASSLAGGGNNEQFF; CDR3nt: TGCGCCAGCAGCTTGGCGGGGGGCGGGAACAATGAGCAGTTCTTC
j_gene: TRBJ1-5; len: 17; d_gene: .; abundance: .; v_gene: TRBV4-1; CDR3aa: CASSQGTARGGIQPQHF; CDR3nt: TGCGCCAGCAGCCAGGGGACGGCTAGGGGGGGTATTCAGCCCCAGCATTTT
j_gene: TRBJ1-1; len: 15; d_gene: .; abundance: .; v_gene: TRBV9; CDR3aa: CASSALGFGNTEAFF; CDR3nt: TGTGCCAGCAGCGCTCTCGGGTTCGGGAACACTGAAGCTTTCTTT
j_gene: TRBJ1-2; len: 14; d_gene: .; abundance: .; v_gene: TRBV6-5; CDR3aa: CASSYGWGEYGYTF; CDR3nt: TGTGCCAGCAGTTATGGGTGGGGGGAGTATGGCTACACCTTC
j_gene: TRBJ1-2; len: 14; d_gene: .; abundance: once; v_gene: TRBV7-6; CDR3aa: CASSSLGGAGGYTF; CDR3nt: TGTGCCAGCAGCTCACTAGGGGGGGCCGGGGGCTACACCTTC
j_gene: TRBJ2-3; len: 15; d_gene: TRBD2; abundance: .; v_gene: TRBV6-5; CDR3aa: CASNLAGGSTDTQYF; CDR3nt: TGTGCCAGCAATCTAGCGGGGGGGAGCACAGATACGCAGTATTTT
j_gene: TRBJ1-2; len: 11; d_gene: .; abundance: .; v_gene: TRBV20-1; CDR3aa: CSARGEYGYTF; CDR3nt: TGCAGTGCTAGAGGCGAGTATGGCTACACCTTC
j_gene: TRBJ2-1; len: 14; d_gene: .; abundance: .; v_gene: TRBV5-6; CDR3aa: CASSLVSSYNEQFF; CDR3nt: TGTGCCAGCAGCTTAGTTAGCTCCTACAATGAGCAGTTCTTC
j_gene: TRBJ1-2; len: 15; d_gene: .; abundance: .; v_gene: TRBV27; CDR3aa: CASSLVADGRRGYTF; CDR3nt: TGTGCCAGCAGTTTAGTGGCGGATGGGAGGCGTGGCTACACCTTC
j_gene: TRBJ2-3; len: 16; d_gene: .; abundance: once; v_gene: TRBV4-2; CDR3aa: CASSLTDSSSTDTQYF; CDR3nt: TGTGCCAGCAGCCTAACGGACTCTTCTAGCACAGATACGCAGTATTTT
j_gene: TRBJ2-3; len: 14; d_gene: .; abundance: .; v_gene: TRBV19; CDR3aa: CASSIQGGIDTQYF; CDR3nt: TGTGCCAGTAGTATCCAGGGGGGCATTGATACGCAGTATTTT
j_gene: TRBJ2-1; len: 15; d_gene: .; abundance: .; v_gene: TRBV6-6; CDR3aa: CASSPIGRDYNEQFF; CDR3nt: TGTGCCAGCAGTCCTATAGGGCGGGACTACAATGAGCAGTTCTTC
j_gene: TRBJ2-3; len: 14; d_gene: TRBD1; abundance: .; v_gene: TRBV2; CDR3aa: CASSGTGVTDTQYF; CDR3nt: TGTGCCAGCAGTGGGACAGGGGTTACAGATACGCAGTATTTT
j_gene: TRBJ2-7; len: 15; d_gene: .; abundance: .; v_gene: TRBV4-3; CDR3aa: CASSQDPGQSYEQYF; CDR3nt: TGCGCCAGCAGCCAAGATCCGGGACAATCCTACGAGCAGTACTTC
j_gene: TRBJ2-4; len: 15; d_gene: .; abundance: .; v_gene: TRBV3-1/TRBV3-2; CDR3aa: CASSQEDGAANIQYF; CDR3nt: TGTGCCAGCAGCCAAGAAGACGGAGCCGCAAACATTCAGTACTTC
j_gene: TRBJ2-7; len: 17; d_gene: TRBD2; abundance: .; v_gene: TRBV11-2; CDR3aa: CASSSPFGASGTYEQYF; CDR3nt: TGTGCCAGCAGCTCTCCTTTCGGGGCTAGCGGGACCTACGAGCAGTACTTC
j_gene: TRBJ1-2; len: 13; d_gene: TRBD1; abundance: .; v_gene: TRBV2; CDR3aa: CASSPTGGAGYTF; CDR3nt: TGTGCCAGCAGTCCGACAGGGGGTGCTGGCTACACCTTC
j_gene: TRBJ2-5; len: 14; d_gene: .; abundance: once; v_gene: TRBV30; CDR3aa: CAWIRGLVGETQYF; CDR3nt: TGTGCCTGGATTAGGGGCCTAGTGGGCGAGACCCAGTACTTC
j_gene: TRBJ2-7; len: 15; d_gene: .; abundance: .; v_gene: TRBV4-3; CDR3aa: CASSQVGEGSYEQYF; CDR3nt: TGCGCCAGCAGCCAAGTAGGCGAGGGTTCCTACGAGCAGTACTTC
j_gene: TRBJ2-1; len: 13; d_gene: .; abundance: .; v_gene: TRBV18; CDR3aa: CASSPSPVDEQFF; CDR3nt: TGTGCCAGCTCACCTAGTCCGGTAGATGAGCAGTTCTTC
j_gene: TRBJ2-5; len: 16; d_gene: TRBD2; abundance: .; v_gene: TRBV4-1; CDR3aa: CASSQESGGYQETQYF; CDR3nt: TGCGCCAGCAGCCAAGAAAGCGGGGGGTACCAAGAGACCCAGTACTTC
j_gene: TRBJ2-3; len: 16; d_gene: TRBD1; abundance: .; v_gene: TRBV4-1; CDR3aa: CASSRQGTDNTDTQYF; CDR3nt: TGCGCCAGCAGCCGACAGGGGACTGACAACACAGATACGCAGTATTTT
j_gene: TRBJ1-4; len: 15; d_gene: .; abundance: .; v_gene: TRBV6-2/TRBV6-3; CDR3aa: CASSYSWQGGEKLFF; CDR3nt: TGTGCCAGCAGTTACTCGTGGCAGGGTGGGGAAAAACTGTTTTTT
j_gene: TRBJ1-5; len: 15; d_gene: TRBD1; abundance: .; v_gene: TRBV6-5; CDR3aa: CASSSTGTGAQPQHF; CDR3nt: TGTGCCAGCAGTTCGACAGGGACAGGGGCCCAGCCCCAGCATTTT
j_gene: TRBJ2-5; len: 16; d_gene: TRBD2; abundance: .; v_gene: TRBV7-2; CDR3aa: CASSLGTRVQGETQYF; CDR3nt: TGTGCCAGCAGCTTAGGGACTAGGGTGCAAGGAGAGACCCAGTACTTC
j_gene: TRBJ1-1; len: 15; d_gene: .; abundance: .; v_gene: TRBV4-1; CDR3aa: CASSQADRMNTEAFF; CDR3nt: TGCGCCAGCAGCCAAGCCGACAGGATGAACACTGAAGCTTTCTTT